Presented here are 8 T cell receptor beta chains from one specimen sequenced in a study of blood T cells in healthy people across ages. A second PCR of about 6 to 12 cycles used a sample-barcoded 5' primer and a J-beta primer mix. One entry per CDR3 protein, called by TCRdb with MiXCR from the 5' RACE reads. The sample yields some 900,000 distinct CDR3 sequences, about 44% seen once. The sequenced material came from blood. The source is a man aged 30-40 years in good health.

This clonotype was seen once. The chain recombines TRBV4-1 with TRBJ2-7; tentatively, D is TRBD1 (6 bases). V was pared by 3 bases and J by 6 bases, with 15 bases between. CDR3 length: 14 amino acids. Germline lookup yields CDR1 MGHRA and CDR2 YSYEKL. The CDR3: CASSHEDSPGEQYF. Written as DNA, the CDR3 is TGCGCCAGCAGCCACGAGGACAGTCCAGGCGAGCAGTACTTC.

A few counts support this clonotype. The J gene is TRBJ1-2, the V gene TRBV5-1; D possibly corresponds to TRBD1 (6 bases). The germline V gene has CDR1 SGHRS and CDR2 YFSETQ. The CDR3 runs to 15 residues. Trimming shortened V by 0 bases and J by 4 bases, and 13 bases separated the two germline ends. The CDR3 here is CASSLAGAEAYGYTF. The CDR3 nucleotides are TGCGCCAGCAGCTTGGCAGGGGCCGAGGCCTATGGCTACACCTTC.

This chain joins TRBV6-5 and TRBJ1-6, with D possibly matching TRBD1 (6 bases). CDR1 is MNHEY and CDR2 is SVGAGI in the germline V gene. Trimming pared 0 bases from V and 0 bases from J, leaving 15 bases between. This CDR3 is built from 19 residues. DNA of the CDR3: TGTGCCAGCAGTTACTCGAGAGAACAGGGACGCTCCTATAATTCACCCCTCCACTTT. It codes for CASSYSREQGRSYNSPLHF.

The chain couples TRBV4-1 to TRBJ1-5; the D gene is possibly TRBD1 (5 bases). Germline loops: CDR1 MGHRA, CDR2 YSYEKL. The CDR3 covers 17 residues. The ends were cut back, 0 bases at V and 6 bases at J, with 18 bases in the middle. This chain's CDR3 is CASSQDGGPSRPQPQHF. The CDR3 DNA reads TGCGCCAGCAGCCAAGATGGGGGACCCTCGCGGCCTCAGCCCCAGCATTTT.

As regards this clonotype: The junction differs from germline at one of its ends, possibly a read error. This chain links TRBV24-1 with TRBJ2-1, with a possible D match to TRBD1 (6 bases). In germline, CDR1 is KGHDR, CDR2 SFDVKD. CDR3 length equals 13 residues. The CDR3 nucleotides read TGTGCCACCGGAAACACAGGGTACAGTGAGCAGTTCTTC. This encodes CATGNTGYSEQFF.

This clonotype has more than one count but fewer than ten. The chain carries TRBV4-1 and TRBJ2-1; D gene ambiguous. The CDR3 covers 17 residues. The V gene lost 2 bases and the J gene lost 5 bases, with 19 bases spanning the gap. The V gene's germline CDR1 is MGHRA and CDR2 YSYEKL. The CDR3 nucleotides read TGCGCCAGCAGCCAATCCCCCCCCGAGCAGTCGGACAATGAGCAGTTCTTC. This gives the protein CASSQSPPEQSDNEQFF.

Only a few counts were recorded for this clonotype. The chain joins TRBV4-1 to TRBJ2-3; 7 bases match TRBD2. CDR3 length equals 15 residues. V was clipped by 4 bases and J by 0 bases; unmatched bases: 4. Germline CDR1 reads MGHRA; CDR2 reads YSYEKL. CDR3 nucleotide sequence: TGCGCCAGCAGCCGACTAGCCGATAGCACAGATACGCAGTATTTT. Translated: CASSRLADSTDTQYF.

In DNA form, the CDR3 reads TGTGCCAGCAGAAGGGACTTAAATGAAAAACTGTTTTTT. This encodes CASRRDLNEKLFF. The V gene is TRBV2, the J gene TRBJ1-4; D might be TRBD1 (5 bases). The V end was cut by 6 bases, the J end by 5 bases, with 10 bases between. Per the germline V gene, CDR1 is SNHLY and CDR2 is FYNNEI. CDR3 size: 13 residues.